The 27 T cell receptor beta chains in this list originate from one sample, sequenced in a study of technical replicates of blood from four donors. The assay was immunoSEQ multiplex PCR, and TCRdb's table has in-frame clones only and misses some. The data show about 66,000 clones, roughly 90% seen once. Sequencing was done on a sample of PBMCs. These receptors all come from a human donor in good health. Some clones in this sample may be carry-over from other donors' samples.

The rearrangement uses TRBV9 and TRBJ1-1; 8 nucleotides agree with TRBD1. With 3 bases clipped from V and 7 bases from J, the junction kept 11 bases outside the gene matches. This CDR3 is built from 15 residues. Looked up from germline, CDR1 is SGDLS and CDR2 is YYNGEE. The CDR3 spells CASSGLGQGKGEAFF. Here the CDR3 DNA reads TGTGCCAGCAGCGGCCTAGGACAGGGAAAGGGTGAAGCTTTCTTT.

The chain combines TRBV7-3 with TRBJ2-2; 7 positions agree with TRBD2. With 2 bases clipped from V and 4 bases from J, the junction kept 7 bases outside the gene matches. The CDR3 has 16 residues. Germline loops: CDR1 SGHTA, CDR2 FQGTGA. The CDR3 loop reads CASSLDPAGSTGELFF. CDR3 nucleotide sequence: TGTGCCAGCAGCTTAGACCCAGCGGGGAGCACCGGGGAGCTGTTTTTT. Full variable domain (outside the CDR3, taken from reference TRBV7-3 and TRBJ2-2): GAGVSQTPSNKVTEKGKYVELRCDPISGHTALYWYRQSLGQGPEFLIYFQGTGAADDSGLPNDRFFAVRPEGSVSTLKIQRTERGDSAVYLCASSLDPAGSTGELFFGEGSRLTVL.

V gene TRBV4-1 combines with J gene TRBJ2-7; no firm D call. The V and J ends lost 5 bases and 2 bases respectively, with 10 bases between them. Germline CDR1 and CDR2: MGHRA and YSYEKL. The length of the CDR3 is 13 residues. CDR3 amino acids: CASSEILPYEQYF. The CDR3 coding sequence is TGCGCCAGCAGCGAGATTTTACCCTACGAGCAGTACTTC.

The chain carries TRBV7-2 and TRBJ1-3, with D maybe TRBD1 (6 bases). The germline CDR1 and CDR2 sequences are SGHTA and FQGNSA. The CDR3 totals 16 residues. Trimming left V 5 bases short and J 2 bases short, with 16 bases between. CDR3 DNA: TGTGCCAGCAGCCTAATGACAGGAGTTACTGGAAACACCATATATTTT. Translating gives CASSLMTGVTGNTIYF.

The rearrangement links TRBV7-2 to TRBJ2-7; 7 nucleotides agree with TRBD2. Trimming cost V 1 base and J 3 bases; bases outside gene matches: 3. Germline values: CDR1 SGHTA, CDR2 FQGNSA. The CDR3 spans 14 residues. The CDR3 bases are TGTGCCAGCAGCTTAGGACTAGCATTCTACGAGCAGTACTTC. This gives the protein CASSLGLAFYEQYF.

The V gene is TRBV6-6, the J gene TRBJ2-7; the D is unclear. The germline V gene has CDR1 MNHNY and CDR2 SVGAGI (reference sequence). Trimming pared 6 bases from V and 6 bases from J, leaving 21 bases between. This CDR3 is 15 amino acids long. DNA of the CDR3: TGTGCCAGCAGGACTTCCGGATTTTTAGTACTCGAGCAGTACTTC. This sequence encodes CASRTSGFLVLEQYF.

The chain uses TRBV7-6 and TRBJ2-2; D remains ambiguous. Germline-derived CDR1 and CDR2 are SGHVS and FNYEAQ. The CDR3 runs to 14 residues. The V gene lost 6 bases and the J gene lost 3 bases, with 11 bases spanning the gap. Here the CDR3 reads CASRVRADTGELFF. CDR3 nucleotide sequence: TGTGCCAGCAGAGTTCGAGCTGACACCGGGGAGCTGTTTTTT.

This clone was seen a single time. V and J are TRBV4-2 and TRBJ1-1; 8 nucleotides match TRBD1. CDR1 is LGHNA, CDR2 YNFKEQ, per germline. The CDR3 runs to 19 residues. V gave up 4 bases and J gave up 3 bases; unmatched junction bases: 19. The CDR3 DNA reads as TGTGCCAGCAGCCCAATACCTCAGGGGGCAGGGGGTATGGACACTGAAGCTTTCTTT. It encodes CASSPIPQGAGGMDTEAFF.

The V call is TRBV5-1, the J call TRBJ2-3; 10 bases fit TRBD2. This CDR3 has 16 residues. V gave up 4 bases and J gave up 1 base; unmatched junction bases: 6. The germline CDR1 and CDR2 sequences are SGHRS and YFSETQ. CDR3 sequence reads: CASSADSGRRTDTQYF. The CDR3 nucleotides are TGCGCCAGCAGCGCGGATAGCGGGAGGCGCACAGATACGCAGTATTTT.

This clone was recorded only once. The gene calls are TRBV11-3 and TRBJ2-7; 8 bases are a match to TRBD2. CDR3 length: 15 amino acids. The V and J ends lost 5 bases and 1 base, in that order; junction bases with no gene match: 7. Germline V lookup: CDR1 SGHNT, CDR2 YENEEA. The CDR3 loop is CASSPGGAKSYEQYF. CDR3 sequence (DNA): TGTGCCAGCAGCCCGGGGGGGGCTAAATCCTACGAGCAGTACTTC.

The chain couples TRBV7-2 to TRBJ2-7; 15 bases align to TRBD2. The CDR3 is 14 residues long. Germline V gives CDR1 SGHTA, CDR2 FQGNSA. Trimming at V came to 3 bases and at J to 7 bases, leaving 1 base not matched to a gene. The CDR3 region is CASSLGTSGREQYF. CDR3 sequence (DNA): TGTGCCAGCAGCTTGGGGACTAGCGGGAGGGAGCAGTACTTC.

The chain combines TRBV9 with TRBJ2-5; 9 bases match TRBD2. Trimming removed 0 bases from V and 4 bases from J; junction bases left unmatched: 4. This CDR3 is 15 amino acids long. Germline V gene lookup returns CDR1 SGDLS and CDR2 YYNGEE. The CDR3, as DNA: TGTGCCAGCAGCGTAGAGGCTAGCGGGGTAGAGACCCAGTACTTC. It encodes CASSVEASGVETQYF.

This chain connects TRBV7-2 to TRBJ1-5; D gene unclear. V was pared by 5 bases and J by 0 bases, with 2 bases between. The CDR3 totals 12 residues. CDR1 is SGHTA, CDR2 FQGNSA, per germline. CDR3 sequence reads: CASSHSNQPQHF. DNA of the CDR3: TGTGCCAGCAGCCATAGCAATCAGCCCCAGCATTTT.

CDR3 in DNA: TGTGCCAGCACCGTGGGGGGGATAATAAACATTCAGTACTTC. This translates into CASTVGGIINIQYF. The rearrangement joins TRBV2 to TRBJ2-4; 7 bases align to TRBD2. V lost 7 bases, J lost 6 bases, and 9 bases stayed unmatched. Germline V lookup: CDR1 SNHLY, CDR2 FYNNEI. This CDR3 has 14 amino acids.

The chain links TRBV7-9 to TRBJ2-7; 9 positions agree with TRBD1. The germline CDR1 and CDR2 sequences are SEHNR and FQNEAQ (reference sequence). Unmatched junction bases numbered 2, after V lost 5 bases and J lost 3 bases. The CDR3 totals 13 residues. The CDR3 loop reads CASSRDRDYEQYF. The CDR3, as DNA: TGTGCCAGCAGCCGGGACAGGGACTACGAGCAGTACTTC.

The J gene is TRBJ1-1, the V gene TRBV2; 9 bases agree with TRBD1. This CDR3 spans 14 amino acids. V dropped 8 bases and J dropped 6; count of bases not matched to a gene: 10. Looked up from germline, CDR1 is SNHLY and CDR2 is FYNNEI. DNA of the CDR3: TGTGCCAGCGGGGGGGGACAGGGACCTTCTGAAGCTTTCTTT. Translating gives CASGGGQGPSEAFF.

The J gene is TRBJ1-1, the V gene TRBV11-1; 8 bases fit TRBD1. The germline gives CDR1 SGHAT, CDR2 FQDESV (reference sequence). J was trimmed by 0 bases and V by 6 bases; bases with no gene match: 3. This CDR3 spans 14 amino acids. The CDR3 is CASRKDRVNTEAFF. CDR3 bases: TGTGCCAGCAGAAAGGACAGGGTGAACACTGAAGCTTTCTTT.

The table lists this clone with a few counts. The gene calls are TRBV6-6 and TRBJ2-1; 7 bases are a match to TRBD2. From germline, CDR1 is MNHNY and CDR2 SVGAGI (reference sequence). This CDR3 region has 15 residues. The V segment lost 2 bases and the J segment 7 bases; nucleotides outside the gene matches: 8. The CDR3 here is CASSYTGDGGNEQFF. Written as DNA, the CDR3 is TGTGCCAGCAGTTACACCGGGGACGGGGGGAATGAGCAGTTCTTC.

In its sample, this clone was seen a few times. The chain recombines TRBV18 with TRBJ2-7; D perhaps matches TRBD2 (7 bases). The CDR3 length is 16 residues. Trimming pared 2 bases from V and 2 bases from J, leaving 16 bases between. The germline V gene has CDR1 KGHSH and CDR2 LQKENI. CDR3 region: CASSPLALGGPYEQYF. CDR3 DNA: TGTGCCAGCTCACCATTAGCCCTCGGGGGGCCCTACGAGCAGTACTTC.

The chain carries TRBV18 and TRBJ1-1, with D maybe TRBD1 (6 bases). Per the germline V gene, CDR1 is KGHSH and CDR2 is LQKENI. V was pared by 1 base and J by 8 bases, with 11 bases between. The CDR3 runs 13 residues. The CDR3 coding sequence is TGTGCCAGCTCACCACGACAGGATGGAGAAGCTTTCTTT. Protein product: CASSPRQDGEAFF.

The rearrangement links TRBV2 to TRBJ1-3; D is ambiguous. This CDR3 has 13 residues. Germline V gene lookup returns CDR1 SNHLY and CDR2 FYNNEI. The V and J ends lost 10 bases and 3 bases respectively, with 13 bases between them. CDR3 DNA sequence: TGTGCCACCGGCCGGGATGATGGAAACACCATATATTTT. Translated: CATGRDDGNTIYF.

The chain couples TRBV5-4 to TRBJ2-7; 7 bases fit TRBD2. The germline gives CDR1 SGHNT, CDR2 YYREEE (reference sequence). With V trimmed by 5 bases and J by 2 bases, 10 bases remained unmatched. CDR3 length: 15 residues. CDR3 region: CASSVVGSGTYEQYF. The CDR3 DNA sequence: TGTGCCAGCAGTGTGGTAGGGAGCGGGACCTACGAGCAGTACTTC.

CDR3 in amino acids: CASYFRLAGVGTQYF. The CDR3 DNA follows: TGTGCCAGCTATTTCAGACTAGCGGGAGTTGGTACGCAGTATTTT. This chain joins TRBV27 and TRBJ2-3; 12 nucleotides agree with TRBD2. There are 15 residues in the CDR3. Per the germline V gene, CDR1 is MNHEY and CDR2 is SMNVEV (reference sequence). J gave up 8 bases and V 8 bases, and 11 bases lay outside the gene matches.

This clone was recorded a few times. The V and J genes are TRBV29-1 and TRBJ1-4; D remains unclear. Germline assignment: CDR1 SQVTM and CDR2 ANQGSEA. V lost 3 bases and J 6 bases, leaving 8 bases between the germline ends. The CDR3 totals 12 residues. The CDR3 DNA follows: TGCAGCGTTGAGTTCTCCGATGAAAAACTGTTTTTT. Encoded protein: CSVEFSDEKLFF.

The chain recombines TRBV5-6 with TRBJ1-2, with 9 bases lining up with TRBD1. This CDR3 contains 15 residues. Germline CDR1 is SGHDT and CDR2 is YYEEEE. J lost 4 bases, V lost 0 bases, and 4 bases had no gene match. CDR3: CASSLGQGGLYGYTF. The CDR3 nucleotides are TGTGCCAGCAGCTTGGGACAGGGGGGTCTCTATGGCTACACCTTC.

CDR3 sequence reads: CASSHQPRDRNTEAFF. The DNA of the CDR3 is TGCGCCAGCAGCCACCAACCTCGGGACAGGAACACTGAAGCTTTCTTT. The chain uses TRBV4-1 and TRBJ1-1; 7 bases match TRBD1. The germline gives CDR1 MGHRA, CDR2 YSYEKL. The CDR3 loop spans 16 amino acids. The junction had 8 bases not matched to a gene; V was cut back by 3 bases and J by 1 base.

This clone was recorded once. The J gene is TRBJ2-5, the V gene TRBV12-5, with D perhaps matching TRBD1 (5 bases). Germline CDR1 is LGHNT and CDR2 is FRNRAP. V lost 7 bases and J lost 4, with 10 bases in between. This CDR3 has 12 residues. As DNA, the CDR3 is TGTGCTAGTGCATACCAGGGAGAGACCCAGTACTTC. It is translated as CASAYQGETQYF.